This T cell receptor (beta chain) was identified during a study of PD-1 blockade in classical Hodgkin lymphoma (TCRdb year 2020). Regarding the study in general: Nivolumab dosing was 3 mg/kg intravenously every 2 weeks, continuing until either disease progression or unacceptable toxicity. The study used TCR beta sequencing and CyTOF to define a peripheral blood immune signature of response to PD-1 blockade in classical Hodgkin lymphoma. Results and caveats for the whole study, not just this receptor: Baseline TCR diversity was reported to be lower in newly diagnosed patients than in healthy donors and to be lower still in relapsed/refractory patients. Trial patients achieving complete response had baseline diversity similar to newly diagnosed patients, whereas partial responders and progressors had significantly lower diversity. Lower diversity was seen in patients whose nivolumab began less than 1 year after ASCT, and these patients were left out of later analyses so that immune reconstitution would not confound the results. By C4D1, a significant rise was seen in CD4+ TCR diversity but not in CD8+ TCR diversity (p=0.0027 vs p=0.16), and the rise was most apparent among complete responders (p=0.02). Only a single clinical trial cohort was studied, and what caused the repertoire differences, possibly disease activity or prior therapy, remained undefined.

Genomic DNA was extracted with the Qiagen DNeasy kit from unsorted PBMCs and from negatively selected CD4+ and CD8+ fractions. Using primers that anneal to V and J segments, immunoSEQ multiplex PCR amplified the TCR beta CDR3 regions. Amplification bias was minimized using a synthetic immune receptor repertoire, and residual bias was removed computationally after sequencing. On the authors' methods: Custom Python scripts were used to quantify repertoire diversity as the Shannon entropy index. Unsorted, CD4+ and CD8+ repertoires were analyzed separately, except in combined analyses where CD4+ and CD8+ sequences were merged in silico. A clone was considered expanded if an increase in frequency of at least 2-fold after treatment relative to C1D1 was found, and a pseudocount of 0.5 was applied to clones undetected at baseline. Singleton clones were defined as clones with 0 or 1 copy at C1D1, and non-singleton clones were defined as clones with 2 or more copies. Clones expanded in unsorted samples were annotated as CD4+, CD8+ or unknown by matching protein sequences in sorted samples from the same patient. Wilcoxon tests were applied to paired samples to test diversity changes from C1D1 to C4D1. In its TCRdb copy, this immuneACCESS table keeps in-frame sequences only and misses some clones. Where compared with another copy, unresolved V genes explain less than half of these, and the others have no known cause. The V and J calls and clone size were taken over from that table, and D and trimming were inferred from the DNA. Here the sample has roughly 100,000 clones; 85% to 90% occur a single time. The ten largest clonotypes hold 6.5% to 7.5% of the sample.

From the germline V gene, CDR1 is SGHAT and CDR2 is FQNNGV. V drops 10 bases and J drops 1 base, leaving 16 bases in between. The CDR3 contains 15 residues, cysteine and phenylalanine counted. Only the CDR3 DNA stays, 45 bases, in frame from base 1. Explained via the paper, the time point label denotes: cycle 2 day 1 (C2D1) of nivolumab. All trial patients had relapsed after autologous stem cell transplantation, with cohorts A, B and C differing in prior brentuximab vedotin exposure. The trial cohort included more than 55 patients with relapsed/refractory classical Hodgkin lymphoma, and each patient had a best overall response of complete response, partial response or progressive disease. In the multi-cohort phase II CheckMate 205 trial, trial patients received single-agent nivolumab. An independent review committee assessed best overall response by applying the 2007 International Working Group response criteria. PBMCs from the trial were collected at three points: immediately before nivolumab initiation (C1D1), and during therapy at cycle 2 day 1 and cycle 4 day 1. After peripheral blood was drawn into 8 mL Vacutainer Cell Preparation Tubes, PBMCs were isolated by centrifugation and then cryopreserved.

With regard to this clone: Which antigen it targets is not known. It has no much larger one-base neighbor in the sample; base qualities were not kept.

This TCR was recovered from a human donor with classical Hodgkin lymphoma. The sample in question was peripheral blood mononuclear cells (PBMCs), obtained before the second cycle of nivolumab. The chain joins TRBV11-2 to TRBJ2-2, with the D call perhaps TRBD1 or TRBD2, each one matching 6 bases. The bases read TGTGCCACCGAGAGGGGGAGGATGAACACCGGGGAGCTGTTTTTT. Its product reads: CATERGRMNTGELFF. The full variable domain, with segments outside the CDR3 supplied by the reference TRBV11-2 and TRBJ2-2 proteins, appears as EAGVAQSPRYKIIEKRQSVAFWCNPISGHATLYWYQQILGQGPKLLIQFQNNGVVDDSQLPKDRFSAERLKGVDSTLKIQPAKLEDSAVYLCATERGRMNTGELFFGEGSRLTVL.